This TCR beta chain comes out of a study of regulatory T cells in long-lasting Graves disease. Study outcomes and limitations: The study examined only peripheral blood, not thyroid tissue.

With regard to this clonotype: The antigen remains undetermined.

V lost 5 bases to trimming and J lost 5 bases, with 13 bases between them. The CDR3 length is 14 residues. Germline lookup yields CDR1 MNHEY and CDR2 SVGEGT. Time point given: newly diagnosed GD, antithyroid drugs for less than 3 months. The authors made the TCR library using RNA they extracted from PBMCs. Arm-PCR with iRepertoire HTBI primers amplified the CDR3 regions for these TCR beta libraries. A single record per CDR3 protein comes from TCRdb applying MiXCR to the multiplex PCR reads. The sample yields more than 300,000 distinct CDR3 sequences, 15% to 20% seen once. These same data were also listed under a study on T cells in Graves' hyperthyroidism and ophthalmopathy. This second study notes: Most expanded thyroid clonotypes above 0.001 also appeared in blood. By a 13 V-J model, ophthalmopathy was set apart from stable hyperthyroidism.

Sequencing was performed on peripheral blood mononuclear cells (PBMCs), taken at new diagnosis, from a patient treated with antithyroid drugs. The rearrangement links TRBV6-2 or TRBV6-3 to TRBJ2-1, with a tentative D call TRBD1 (6 bases). The clonotype was recovered from a woman aged 18-35 years with Graves disease. The CDR3: CASSARDINNEQFF. The CDR3 nucleotides read TGTGCCAGCAGTGCCCGGGACATTAACAATGAGCAGTTCTTC.